The present T cell receptor (beta chain) was sequenced within a study of OX40 agonist ivuxolimab in advanced cancers. Assay: immunoSEQ multiplex PCR; the TCRdb copy retains only in-frame clones and omits some. The repertoire has 55,000 to 75,000 clones, 85% of them found once; the top ten carry about 4%. The CDR3 totals 13 residues. Trimming left V 6 bases short and J 1 base short, with 9 bases between. Germline V gene lookup returns CDR1 ENHRY and CDR2 SYGVKD. The sequenced sample was CD4+ or CD8+ T cells sorted from blood, obtained in a trial of the OX40 agonist ivuxolimab. The V call is TRBV10-3, the J call TRBJ1-1, with D unresolved. The sequence derives from an adult with an advanced solid tumor such as melanoma, head and neck, liver or kidney cancer. CDR3 sequence: CAIRTNRNTEAFF. The CDR3 region has the DNA TGTGCCATCAGAACAAACAGGAACACTGAAGCTTTCTTT.